The present TCR beta chain was sequenced within a study of brain metastases from non-small cell lung cancer. Germline CDR1 reads KGHDR; CDR2 reads SFDVKD. The V and J ends lost 3 bases and 5 bases, in that order; junction bases with no gene match: 6. The length of the CDR3 is 14 residues. In the case of this clone: Its antigen is undetermined.

Sequenced by immunoSEQ multiplex PCR; TCRdb stores in-frame clones only, minus some. The table records 1,700 or so clones, roughly 79% of them present only once. Regarding the study as a whole: Compared with their matched primary tumors, 60% to 65% of brain metastases showed expanded T-cell clones.

Source material: tissue from a brain metastasis. The receptor was isolated from a donor older than 35 with non-small cell lung cancer. The chain carries TRBV24-1 and TRBJ2-7, with 7 bases fitting TRBD1. Here the CDR3 reads CATSDPITGDEQYF. CDR3 bases: TGTGCCACCAGTGATCCTATTACAGGGGACGAGCAGTACTTC.